Below are 8 T cell receptor beta chains sequenced from a single sample in a study of CD8+ T cells in alopecia areata. cDNA reverse transcribed from extracted RNA served as the sequencing template. Clones were sequenced by immunoSEQ multiplex PCR, and TCRdb holds only the in-frame ones, with some missing. The sample consists of about 110,000 clones, roughly 64% of them appearing once. Sample: CD8+ T cells sorted from blood. These receptors were taken from a human donor in good health.

The chain has TRBV5-4 and TRBJ1-1, with D hard to call. CDR1 SGHNT and CDR2 YYREEE come from the germline V gene (reference sequence). V lost 4 bases and J 1 base, leaving 8 bases between the germline ends. This CDR3 has 13 amino acids. The CDR3 sequence is CASSTRGNTEAFF. The CDR3 DNA is TGTGCCAGCAGCACCCGGGGGAACACTGAAGCTTTCTTT.

The chain links TRBV7-8 to TRBJ2-1; perhaps TRBD2 as D (5 bases). Germline CDR1 SGHVS, CDR2 FQNEAQ. The CDR3 is 19 residues long. V was shortened by 3 bases and J by 4 bases, with 25 bases between the two germline ends. CDR3 protein: CASSFRVQAAQGQYNEQFF. In nucleotides, the CDR3 is TGTGCCAGCAGCTTTAGAGTCCAAGCGGCGCAAGGGCAGTACAATGAGCAGTTCTTC.

This clone occurred once. The rearrangement links TRBV12-5 to TRBJ2-7, with D unclear. Trimming stripped 0 bases from V and 6 bases from J, with 6 bases between. In germline, CDR1 is LGHNT, CDR2 FRNRAP. CDR3 length: 12 amino acids. Here the CDR3 DNA reads TGTGCTAGTGGTTTGGTAAGGAGCGAGCAGTACTTC. It translates to CASGLVRSEQYF.

This clone was seen once. V and J are TRBV9 and TRBJ2-1; 8 nucleotides line up with TRBD1. Looked up from germline, CDR1 is SGDLS and CDR2 is YYNGEE. J was trimmed by 7 bases and V by 0 bases; bases with no gene match: 12. The length of the CDR3 is 17 residues. The CDR3 sequence: CASSVARVWGQENEQFF. The CDR3 DNA reads as TGTGCCAGCAGCGTAGCTAGAGTCTGGGGACAGGAAAATGAGCAGTTCTTC.

The rearrangement uses TRBV27 and TRBJ2-2; 8 bases agree with TRBD2. V shed 6 bases and J 4 bases; nucleotides not matched to a gene: 13. This CDR3 region has 17 residues. Per the germline V gene, CDR1 is MNHEY and CDR2 is SMNVEV (reference sequence). Here the CDR3 reads CASSPELSGGGTGELFF. The CDR3 DNA reads as TGTGCCAGCAGCCCAGAGTTGAGCGGGGGAGGCACCGGGGAGCTGTTTTTT.

In this sample, this clone turned up many times. This chain links TRBV27 with TRBJ2-5; 11 bases are a match to TRBD2. V trimming: 2 bases; J trimming: 2 bases; junction bases outside the gene matches: 10. This CDR3 is built from 18 residues. Per the germline V gene, CDR1 is MNHEY and CDR2 is SMNVEV (reference sequence). CDR3 residues: CASSLLASGGIMQETQYF. In DNA form, the CDR3 reads TGTGCCAGCAGTTTACTGGCTAGCGGGGGGATAATGCAAGAGACCCAGTACTTC.

This sequence joins TRBV10-2 and TRBJ2-7, with D tentatively TRBD2 (6 bases). The CDR3 totals 14 residues. The V and J ends lost 4 bases and 4 bases respectively, with 14 bases between them. From germline, CDR1 is WSHSY and CDR2 SAAADI. The CDR3 protein is CASSVPGLRYEQYF. The DNA for the CDR3 is TGCGCCAGCAGTGTCCCGGGACTCCGATACGAGCAGTACTTC.

This clone was counted a few times. The rearrangement joins TRBV19 to TRBJ2-2, with 7 bases identical to TRBD2. The ends lost 5 bases at V and 6 bases at J; junction bases unmatched: 6. Germline V CDR1 and CDR2: LNHDA, SQIVND (reference sequence). CDR3 length equals 14 residues. The CDR3 DNA reads as TGTGCCAGTAGTTTTCTAGCGGTGGCCGGGGAGCTGTTTTTT. Amino acid sequence: CASSFLAVAGELFF.